This T cell receptor beta chain was obtained from a study of shared clonotypes between healthy human individuals (dated by TCRdb to the early 2020s). Context from the whole study: The cohort included three men and a couple of women between 18 and 49 years of age. To estimate repertoire size and how much clonotype sharing occurs between individuals, the study deeply sequenced the blood TCR repertoires of several healthy adults. For each donor, three plates each were used for CD4 naive and CD4 memory, two plates were used for CD8 naive, and one plate was used for CD8 memory. Different laboratories and diverse techniques were used to prepare libraries and sequence TCR repertoires, to increase sequencing depth and limit assay-specific biases. Between about 0.8 and 9 billion PBMCs per donor were obtained by leukapheresis.

Points on this clone: This clone's antigen is unknown. No base quality information exists; no much larger clone differs at one position.

Using the deep immunoSEQ assay, multiplex PCR amplified TCR CDR3 regions from genomic DNA. Extracted genomic DNA from each cell subset was spread evenly across all wells of several immunoSEQ 96-well plates, with each plate serving as a replicate. For sorted subsets, each replicate PCR was loaded with about 0.2 ug genomic DNA, equivalent to roughly 30,000 T cell genomes. Purified libraries were measured with a Qubit 3.0 fluorometer, size-checked on a Bioanalyzer 2100, and measured again with the KAPA Library Quantification kit. Every immunoSEQ 96-well plate was sequenced on a separate single-read 150-cycle Illumina NextSeq 550 flow cell. In the authors' own workflow: The immunoSEQ output contained only junctional sequences without quality scores, so filtering could not match that applied to full-length reads. Sequences were annotated with PyIR, a Python wrapper for IgBLAST v1.9, using IMGT germline references to assign V/J genes and CDR3. Any read was removed if the V/J assignment was weak (E-value above 1e-6), the CDR3 was missing, or the read contained stop codons, out-of-frame junctions, or ambiguous translated residues. V3J clonotypes were defined by identical inferred V gene, J gene, and CDR3 amino acid sequence. Percentage overlap between repertoires was computed as shared unique clonotypes divided by the size of the smaller repertoire. Richness of each repertoire was evaluated using RTK rarefaction, the Chao1 estimator, and Recon v2.1 estimates of unobserved clonotypes. OLGA was used to compute generation probabilities for all TCRbeta clonotypes that the gDNA method yielded from four donors. TCRdb re-hosts the immuneACCESS table, in-frame sequences only. Its copies lack some clones; in the studies checked, an unresolved V gene accounts for under half of them, and the cause for the rest is not known. That table furnishes V, J and clone size, whereas the DNA furnished D and trimming. This sample lists approximately 2.4 million clones; nearly 97% were detected once. Of the sample, roughly 0.13% is held by the ten largest clones.

The donors were healthy, HIV-negative adults who had no recently reported acute infections or vaccinations. Every donor was a Caucasian adult residing in Nashville, Tennessee, USA. CD4+ T cells were enriched through magnetic negative selection, after which naive cells were positively selected on CD45RA and the remaining negative fraction served as the memory subset. Blood was obtained by leukapheresis, after which PBMCs were separated by Ficoll-Histopaque density gradient centrifugation and cryopreserved in liquid nitrogen vapor phase. Analytical flow cytometry was used to check the purity and quantity of each magnetically sorted T cell population. Genomic DNA was isolated from each sorted fraction and quantified by UV absorbance on a Nanodrop 2000c. The CDR3 sequence holds 12 residues, the cysteine and phenylalanine included. Only the CDR3 DNA is retained, 36 bases long and in frame from the first base. V lost 6 bases and J lost 2 bases, and the count of bases not matched to a germline gene is 2. As encoded in the germline V gene, CDR1 is SQVTM while CDR2 is ANQGSEA.

The paper as a whole reports these results and caveats: Estimated clonotype richness was generally larger for naive than for memory subsets. Sampling was limited to blood, and TCR repertoires in tissue likely differ from TCR repertoires in blood. When several donors were compared, the shared fraction of clonotypes was approximately 5% for naive CD4, over 3% for naive CD8, 2% to 2.5% for memory CD4, and roughly 0.4% for memory CD8. Compared with non-shared clonotypes, the clonotypes found in all four sorted-subset donors had higher generation probabilities. Pairwise subsampling led to the expectation that sequencing depth would affect the degree of clonotype sharing among donors. Incomplete sequencing was indicated by rarefaction of sorted-subset datasets, despite the large sequencing depth. Because the study included a small number of donors, the genetic and exposure-history diversity represented was limited.

The TCR originated in a man younger than 30 in good health. Sequences were obtained from naive CD4+ T cells sorted from blood. This specimen's cell subset or site label, interpreted: CD45RA+ positively selected. This chain is built from TRBV29-1 and TRBJ2-5; 8 middle bases align to TRBD2. The nucleotide sequence is given as TGCAGCGTCCGGGGGGGTCAAGAGACCCAGTACTTC. This encodes CSVRGGQETQYF.